The present T cell receptor beta chain was sequenced within a study of cytomegalovirus exposure and HLA in healthy donors. Study background: Earlier, almost 120 million unique TCR beta sequences were recovered from around 180 million T cells by an analysis. Study-level points and caveats: Across donors, most TCRs were seen rarely, yet some public ones were widespread. Cytomegalovirus status was reportedly diagnosed by the classifier with high specificity and sensitivity.

Turning to this clone: The target antigen is unknown.

The PCR contained 60 Vbeta and 13 Jbeta primers. Assay: immunoSEQ multiplex PCR; the TCRdb copy retains only in-frame clones and omits some. The data show under 150,000 clones, about three quarters seen once. The CDR3 sequence is 16 residues long. This sequence was found in a woman aged 35 to 49 in good health and CMV-seronegative. The chain links TRBV21-1 to TRBJ2-7; the table assigns TRBD1, which was not confirmed against the DNA. TRBV21-1 is reported as a pseudogene. Sequencing used PBMCs. CDR3 sequence (DNA): TGTGCCAGCAGCAAATTTCCCACCGGGACAGGGTACGAGCAGTACTTC. It is translated as CASSKFPTGTGYEQYF.